The next 17 T cell receptor beta chains were all read from a single sample in a study of T cell repertoires in cytomegalovirus infection. No antigen has been assigned to these receptors. Each CDR3 protein gets one entry after TCRdb re-called the reads with MiXCR. The data show tens of thousands of distinct CDR3 sequences, 20% to 25% seen once. The sample here was CD8+ T cells from cultured PBMCs, taken from culture after CMV antigen stimulation. The receptor source for this set is a human donor in good health (CMV status not recorded). Some clones in this sample may be carry-over from other donors' samples.

This rearrangement joins TRBV6-2 or TRBV6-3 to TRBJ1-1, with unresolved D. Germline V gene data show CDR1 as MNHEY and CDR2 as SVGEGT. The V and J ends lost 6 bases and 2 bases respectively, with 19 bases between them. CDR3 length: 16 amino acids. The CDR3 region has the DNA TGTGCCAGCAGGACCCTACGGGCCAGCCTTAACACTGAAGCTTTCTTT. Its protein is CASRTLRASLNTEAFF.

The chain has TRBV7-9 and TRBJ2-7; 8 bases match TRBD2. The CDR3 length is 15 residues. The V and J ends lost 5 bases and 0 bases, in that order; junction bases with no gene match: 6. Germline assignment: CDR1 SEHNR and CDR2 FQNEAQ (reference sequence). As DNA, the CDR3 is TGTGCCAGCAGCCCCGGCGGGGGGAGCTCCTACGAGCAGTACTTC. It translates to CASSPGGGSSYEQYF.

This clonotype was picked up a small number of times. The V and J genes are TRBV7-8 and TRBJ2-5; D possibly corresponds to TRBD1 (7 bases). Trimming pared 4 bases from V and 2 bases from J, leaving 11 bases between. CDR3 length: 14 residues. Germline CDR1 SGHVS, CDR2 FQNEAQ. In DNA, the CDR3 is TGTGCCAGCAGCTCAGGGGGGTGGCAAGAGACCCAGTACTTC. Translated: CASSSGGWQETQYF.

The CDR3: CASSATRGVPYGYTF. DNA for the CDR3: TGTGCCAGCAGCGCAACCCGGGGGGTGCCCTATGGCTACACCTTC. V usage is TRBV7-2 and J usage is TRBJ1-2; D perhaps matches TRBD1 (5 bases). Germline CDR1 and CDR2: SGHTA and FQGNSA. The CDR3 has 15 residues. V lost 5 bases and J lost 4, with 17 bases in between.

This chain connects TRBV11-2 to TRBJ2-1, with 8 bases aligning to TRBD2. The CDR3 is 16 residues long. With V trimmed by 2 bases and J by 6 bases, 9 bases remained unmatched. CDR1 is SGHAT, CDR2 FQNNGV, per germline. The CDR3 here is CASSLRGARGGNEQFF. In nucleotides, the CDR3 is TGTGCCAGCAGCTTAAGGGGCGCCCGGGGGGGCAATGAGCAGTTCTTC.

This clonotype was found many times. V and J are TRBV12-3 or TRBV12-4 and TRBJ1-1; D might be TRBD1 (5 bases). The CDR3 sequence is 15 residues long. V was trimmed by 3 bases and J by 2 bases, leaving 13 bases between them. The CDR3 reads CASSFGTPGNTEAFF. DNA for the CDR3: TGTGCCAGCAGTTTTGGGACCCCAGGAAACACTGAAGCTTTCTTT.

The chain recombines TRBV7-2 with TRBJ1-4; D call uncertain. Per the germline V gene, CDR1 is SGHTA and CDR2 is FQGNSA. The CDR3 covers 13 residues. V was pared by 4 bases and J by 7 bases, with 10 bases between. The CDR3 DNA is TGTGCCAGCAGCTCAAAGTCAGGTGAAAAACTGTTTTTT. Residues: CASSSKSGEKLFF.

This clonotype showed up just once. V and J are TRBV9 and TRBJ1-1; tentative D call: TRBD1 (5 bases). Trimming stripped 2 bases from V and 1 base from J, with 9 bases between. The CDR3 covers 14 residues. CDR1 and CDR2 (germline): SGDLS, YYNGEE. CDR3 loop: CASSVGAANTEAFF. The CDR3 DNA follows: TGTGCCAGCAGCGTCGGGGCCGCGAACACTGAAGCTTTCTTT.

CDR3: CASSLSLGSSYEQYF. CDR3 DNA sequence: TGTGCCAGCAGCTTATCGCTTGGGTCTTCCTACGAGCAGTACTTC. The chain joins TRBV7-9 to TRBJ2-7, with D hard to call. The CDR3 loop spans 15 amino acids. In germline, CDR1 is SEHNR, CDR2 FQNEAQ (reference sequence). Trimming stripped 2 bases from V and 1 base from J, with 12 bases between.

The chain uses TRBV11-2 and TRBJ2-5; 10 bases fit TRBD2. The ends lost 3 bases at V and 1 base at J; junction bases unmatched: 2. Germline V gives CDR1 SGHAT, CDR2 FQNNGV. This CDR3 region has 15 residues. CDR3 coding DNA: TGTGCCAGCAGCTTTCAGCGGGAGGGCCAAGAGACCCAGTACTTC. Translating gives CASSFQREGQETQYF.

This clonotype turned up a few times. The junction departs from germline at one end; a sequencing error may be responsible. The rearrangement links TRBV12-3 or TRBV12-4 to TRBJ1-4, with 8 positions matching TRBD1. CDR3 length equals 13 residues. This CDR3 reads CASSPNQGAARVF. The CDR3 DNA reads as TGTGCCAGCAGCCCCAACCAGGGGGCCGCTAGGGTTTTT.

The chain is built from TRBV7-2 and TRBJ2-3; D might be TRBD2 (7 bases). Trimming removed 2 bases at V and 4 bases at J, with 16 bases between. Germline values: CDR1 SGHTA, CDR2 FQGNSA. The CDR3 consists of 16 residues. The CDR3, as DNA: TGTGCCAGCAGCTTAAGGGGGGGGGCCACCGCAGATACGCAGTATTTT. Translated, it gives CASSLRGGATADTQYF. Full variable domain (outside the CDR3, taken from reference TRBV7-2 and TRBJ2-3): GAGVSQSPSNKVTEKGKDVELRCDPISGHTALYWYRQSLGQGLEFLIYFQGNSAPDKSGLPSDRFSAERTGGSVSTLTIQRTQQEDSAVYLCASSLRGGATADTQYFGPGTRLTVL.

J is TRBJ2-6 and V is TRBV12-3 or TRBV12-4; D remains ambiguous. This CDR3 spans 13 amino acids. Trimming shortened V by 6 bases and J by 7 bases, and 10 bases separated the two germline ends. The CDR3 nucleotides are TGTGCCAGCAGAGGTAGAATCGCCAACGTCCTGACTTTC. Translating gives CASRGRIANVLTF.

As DNA, the CDR3 is TGTGCCAGCAGAGTTAGCAGCAATCAGCCCCAGCATTTT. Its translation is CASRVSSNQPQHF. This chain uses TRBV6-1 with TRBJ1-5; D gene ambiguous. Germline V gene sequence: CDR1 MNHNS, CDR2 SASEGT. This CDR3 has 13 residues. V lost 6 bases, J lost 1 base, and 7 bases lay in between.

The chain joins TRBV7-2 to TRBJ2-2; perhaps TRBD2 as D (7 bases). The CDR3 runs to 16 residues. The V and J ends lost 4 bases and 0 bases respectively, with 12 bases between them. CDR1 and CDR2 from the germline V gene are SGHTA and FQGNSA. The DNA of the CDR3 is TGTGCCAGCAGCTGGGGGCGGGGGCCGAACACCGGGGAGCTGTTTTTT. Its protein product is CASSWGRGPNTGELFF.

This clonotype has only a few counts. The V call is TRBV6-8, the J call TRBJ2-5; D is possibly TRBD1 or TRBD2 (6 bases each). Germline V gene lookup returns CDR1 MNHGY and CDR2 SAAAGT. The CDR3 extends over 14 amino acids. The V end was cut by 0 bases, the J end by 6 bases, with 11 bases between. This chain's CDR3 is CASSYSGGLKTQYF. CDR3 nucleotides: TGTGCCAGCAGTTACTCGGGGGGCCTGAAGACCCAGTACTTC.

This clonotype was counted only a few times. This chain uses TRBV5-6 with TRBJ1-4; D remains ambiguous. The CDR3 runs to 15 residues. The germline gives CDR1 SGHDT, CDR2 YYEEEE. V lost 1 base and J lost 7, with 14 bases in between. CDR3 coding DNA: TGTGCCAGCAGCTTGAAAGAGGGCGGGATTGAAAAACTGTTTTTT. Protein product: CASSLKEGGIEKLFF.